The sequence of this T cell receptor (beta chain) was determined in a study of blood T cell repertoires in COVID-19. Whole-study context: Collection of acute and convalescent COVID-19 samples took place in the United States, Italy and Spain.

About this clone itself: The junction shows a germline mismatch at one end, possibly a read error.

CDR1 is LGHDT, CDR2 YNNKEL, per germline (reference sequence). The CDR3 has 13 residues. Sequenced by immunoSEQ multiplex PCR; TCRdb stores in-frame clones only, minus some. Of some 160,000 clones in the sample, about four fifths were seen once. V usage is TRBV3-1 (or the pseudogene TRBV3-2) and J usage is TRBJ2-4, with D maybe TRBD2 (6 bases). The TCR was taken from an older man who had recovered from COVID-19. Sequencing used peripheral blood. DNA of the CDR3: TGTGCCAGCAGCCAAAGGGAACGGGAGCCCTTGAGTTTC. Protein sequence: CASSQREREPLSF.